The 3 T cell receptor beta chains reported below all come from one sample, sequenced in a study of blood T cell repertoires in COVID-19. Produced via immunoSEQ multiplex PCR; TCRdb's table is partial and in-frame only. The sample has a few hundred thousand clones, approximately 80% seen once. The sequencing sample was made of peripheral blood. The receptors originated from a woman between 45 and 60 years old with acute or convalescent COVID-19.

This sequence joins TRBV5-4 and TRBJ1-2, with D unclear. CDR1 and CDR2 from the germline V gene are SGHNT and YYREEE (reference sequence). Between the trimmed V and J ends, which lost 4 bases and 6 bases, there was a span of 22 bases. The CDR3 contains 16 residues. The CDR3 DNA follows: TGTGCCAGCAGCCTAAGCTTACACATGGGAGCGAATGGCTACACCTTC. Amino acids: CASSLSLHMGANGYTF.

The rearrangement links TRBV24-1 to TRBJ2-1; 8 bases align to TRBD2. Trimming took 1 base from V and 2 from J; bases not matched to a gene: 3. There are 16 residues in the CDR3. Germline V gene data show CDR1 as KGHDR and CDR2 as SFDVKD. The CDR3 is CATSDFTGGPYNEQFF. The CDR3 nucleotides read TGTGCCACCAGTGATTTTACGGGAGGGCCCTACAATGAGCAGTTCTTC.

V is TRBV11-1 and J is TRBJ2-1, with D unresolved. With 8 bases removed from V and 6 bases from J, the gap between germline ends came to 17 bases. The CDR3 extends over 14 amino acids. Germline CDR1 reads SGHAT; CDR2 reads FQDESV (reference sequence). The DNA for the CDR3 is TGTGCCAGCGGAATTGCTAGTTCTTTCAATGAGCAGTTCTTC. As protein: CASGIASSFNEQFF. Using reference TRBV11-1 and TRBJ2-1 for the parts outside the CDR3, the full variable domain is EAEVAQSPRYKITEKSQAVAFWCDPISGHATLYWYRQILGQGPELLVQFQDESVVDDSQLPKDRFSAERLKGVDSTLKIQPAELGDSAMYLCASGIASSFNEQFFGPGTRLTVL.